The T cell receptor beta chain described here comes from a study of blood T cell repertoires in COVID-19. Study background: COVID-19 samples from acute and convalescent phases originated in the United States, Italy and Spain.

Study processing details: It was from reference gene primer amplification that nucleated cell counts were estimated. The assay was immunoSEQ multiplex PCR, and TCRdb's table has in-frame clones only and misses some. D and trimming come from the DNA, and the V and J calls and clone size come from that table. The data contain more than 300,000 clones, around 83% of them singletons. CDR1 and CDR2 (germline): MGHRA, YSYEKL. The CDR3 has 16 amino acids. Trimming left V 0 bases short and J 8 bases short, with 14 bases between. This chain connects TRBV4-1 to TRBJ1-6; tentatively, D is TRBD1 (6 bases). This receptor was obtained from a woman in her 50s with acute or convalescent COVID-19. Sequenced material: peripheral blood. CDR3 protein: CASSQEEVQGHSPLHF. DNA for the CDR3: TGCGCCAGCAGCCAAGAGGAGGTCCAGGGGCATTCACCCCTCCACTTT.